The following is a TCR beta chain sequence with its context. Its antigen remains unknown. This entry is derived from a study of regulatory T cells in long-lasting Graves disease. The wider study: Persistent Graves' disease meant over 5 years of antithyroid drugs with positive TSH receptor antibodies. Findings and caveats of the study: Persistent disease showed a preference for TRBV28, TRBJ1-2 and TRBJ2-5.

Documented time point: persistent/refractory GD, antithyroid drugs over 5 years with positive TRAb. With RNA extracted from PBMCs as input, the TCR library was made. Clinicians diagnosed Graves' disease using American Thyroid Association guidelines. In building TCR beta libraries, iRepertoire HTBI primers were used together with Arm-PCR of CDR3 regions. MiXCR, applied by TCRdb to the multiplex PCR reads, yields one record per CDR3 protein. The data show 500,000 to 700,000 distinct CDR3 sequences, 25% to 35% seen once. The CDR3 extends over 15 amino acids. The V gene end was trimmed by 6 bases and the J gene end by 7 bases; junction bases not matched to a gene: 13. Germline-derived CDR1 and CDR2 are MDHEN and SYDVKM.

The sequence was obtained from a female donor with Graves disease. V and J are TRBV28 and TRBJ2-5; 8 nucleotides agree with TRBD2. Sample: peripheral blood mononuclear cells (PBMCs), taken when the disease was refractory, from a patient treated with antithyroid drugs. The CDR3 protein is CASSPTGGREVTQYF. Here the CDR3 DNA reads TGTGCCAGCAGCCCCACCGGGGGGCGGGAGGTGACCCAGTACTTC.